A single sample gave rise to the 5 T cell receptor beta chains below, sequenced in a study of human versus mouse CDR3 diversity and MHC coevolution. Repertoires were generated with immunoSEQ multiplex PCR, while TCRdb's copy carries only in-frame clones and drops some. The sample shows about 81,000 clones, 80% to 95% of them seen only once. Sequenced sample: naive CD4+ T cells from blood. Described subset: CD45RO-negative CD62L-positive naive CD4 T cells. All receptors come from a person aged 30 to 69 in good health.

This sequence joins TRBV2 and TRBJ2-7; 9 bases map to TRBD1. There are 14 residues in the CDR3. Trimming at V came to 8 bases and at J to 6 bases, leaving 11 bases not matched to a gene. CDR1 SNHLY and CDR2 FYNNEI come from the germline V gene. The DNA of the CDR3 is TGTGCCAGCGCCTCCGGGACAGGGACAGGCGAGCAGTACTTC. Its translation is CASASGTGTGEQYF.

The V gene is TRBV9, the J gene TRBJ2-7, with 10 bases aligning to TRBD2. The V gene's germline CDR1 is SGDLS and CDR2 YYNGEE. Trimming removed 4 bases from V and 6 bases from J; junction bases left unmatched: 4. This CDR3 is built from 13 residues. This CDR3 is CASSPSGRAEQYF. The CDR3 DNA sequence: TGTGCCAGCAGCCCGAGCGGGAGGGCCGAGCAGTACTTC.

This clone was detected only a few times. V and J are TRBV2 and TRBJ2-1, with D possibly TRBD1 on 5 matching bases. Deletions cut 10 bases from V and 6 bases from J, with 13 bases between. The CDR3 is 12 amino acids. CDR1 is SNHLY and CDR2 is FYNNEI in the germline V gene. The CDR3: CATGTGSNEQFF. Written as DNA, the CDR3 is TGTGCCACCGGTACAGGATCCAATGAGCAGTTCTTC.

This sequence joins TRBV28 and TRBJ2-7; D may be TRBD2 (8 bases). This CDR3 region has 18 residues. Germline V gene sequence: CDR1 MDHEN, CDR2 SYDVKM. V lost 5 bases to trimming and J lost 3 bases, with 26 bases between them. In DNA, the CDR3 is TGTGCCAGCAGTGTTGGGACAGCGGCGATAGCGGGAAGCTACGAGCAGTACTTC. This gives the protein CASSVGTAAIAGSYEQYF. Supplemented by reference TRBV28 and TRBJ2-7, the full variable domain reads DVKVTQSSRYLVKRTGEKVFLECVQDMDHENMFWYRQDPGLGLRLIYFSYDVKMKEKGDIPEGYSVSREKKERFSLILESASTNQTSMYLCASSVGTAAIAGSYEQYFGPGTRLTVT.

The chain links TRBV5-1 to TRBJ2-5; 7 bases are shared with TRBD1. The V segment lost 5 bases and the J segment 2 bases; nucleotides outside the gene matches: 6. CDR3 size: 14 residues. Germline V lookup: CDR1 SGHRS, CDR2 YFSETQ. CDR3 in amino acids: CASSRTGVQETQYF. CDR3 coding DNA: TGCGCCAGCAGTAGGACAGGAGTGCAAGAGACCCAGTACTTC.